The 5 T cell receptor beta chains presented below share a single source sample, sequenced in a study of blood T cells in healthy people across ages. Sample-barcoded 5' priming and a J-beta primer mix drove a second PCR of about 6 to 12 cycles. TCRdb reanalysed the 5' RACE reads using MiXCR and keeps one entry per CDR3 protein. The sample includes 650,000 to 800,000 distinct CDR3 sequences, roughly 44% of them seen just once. Material: blood. Receptors originate from a man aged 55 to 69 in good health.

The chain carries TRBV25-1 and TRBJ1-4; 10 nucleotides agree with TRBD1. The V segment lost 3 bases and the J segment 8 bases; nucleotides outside the gene matches: 6. CDR1 is MGHDK and CDR2 is SYGVNS in the germline V gene. CDR3 length: 15 amino acids. CDR3 loop: CASSDRTGGGEKLFF. CDR3 nucleotide sequence: TGTGCCAGCAGTGACCGGACAGGGGGAGGGGAAAAACTGTTTTTT.

The chain links TRBV7-2 to TRBJ2-6; 15 nucleotides match TRBD2. CDR1 is SGHTA, CDR2 FQGNSA, per germline. CDR3 length equals 19 residues. J lost 2 bases, V lost 4 bases, and 6 bases had no gene match. CDR3 coding DNA: TGTGCCAGCAGCTCATCTGGACTAGCGGGGGGGCCTGGGGCCAACGTCCTGACTTTC. It specifies CASSSSGLAGGPGANVLTF.

This clonotype was detected a few times. The chain couples TRBV3-1 to TRBJ2-2; 15 bases map to TRBD2. The germline CDR1 and CDR2 sequences are LGHDT and YNNKEL (reference sequence). With 0 bases clipped from V and 14 bases from J, the junction kept 7 bases outside the gene matches. The CDR3 sequence is 16 residues long. CDR3 residues: CASSQEPGTSGGTLFF. DNA for the CDR3: TGTGCCAGCAGCCAAGAACCCGGGACTAGCGGGGGGACCCTGTTTTTT.

CDR3 residues: CASSPRDREYNEQFF. In nucleotides, the CDR3 is TGTGCCAGCAGTCCCCGGGACAGGGAATACAATGAGCAGTTCTTC. The chain couples TRBV6-6 to TRBJ2-1, with TRBD1 matching 9 bases. Germline CDR1 MNHNY, CDR2 SVGAGI (reference sequence). CDR3 length: 15 residues. The ends lost 5 bases at V and 4 bases at J; junction bases unmatched: 6.

V usage is TRBV12-3 or TRBV12-4 and J usage is TRBJ2-5; D is possibly TRBD2 (6 bases). This CDR3 is built from 13 residues. V was pared by 5 bases and J by 7 bases, with 14 bases between. CDR3 in DNA: TGTGCCAGCAGTCCGGGACTCCATTTGACCCAGTACTTC. Translating it yields CASSPGLHLTQYF.